One sample yielded the 13 T cell receptor beta chains listed below, sequenced in a study of early T cells in non-severe SARS-CoV-2 infection. TCRdb itself ran the 5' RACE reads through MiXCR, one entry per CDR3 protein. The table has almost 30,000 distinct CDR3 sequences, 5.7% seen once. Sequencing used whole blood. The receptors shown here come from an adult who was a healthcare worker with PCR-confirmed SARS-CoV-2 infection or an uninfected control (not recorded which).

This clonotype was detected only a few times. This chain uses TRBV10-2 with TRBJ2-7, with 9 bases identical to TRBD1. Germline trimming cut 6 bases from V and 6 bases from J; bases unmatched to any gene: 9. Germline V lookup: CDR1 WSHSY, CDR2 SAAADI. The CDR3 runs to 14 residues. The CDR3 nucleotides are TGCGCCAGCAGGAAATACAGGGGGCCGGGCGAGCAGTACTTC. Translated: CASRKYRGPGEQYF.

This clonotype was seen only a few times. The chain combines TRBV6-5 with TRBJ2-3; D uncertain. Germline values: CDR1 MNHEY, CDR2 SVGAGI. V lost 3 bases to trimming and J lost 6 bases, with 10 bases between them. The CDR3 covers 13 residues. The CDR3 sequence: CASSYSELDTQYF. The CDR3 nucleotides are TGTGCCAGCAGTTATTCCGAGTTGGATACGCAGTATTTT.

This clonotype was detected only a few times. The chain employs TRBV28 and TRBJ2-7; D unresolved. Trimming pared 6 bases from V and 0 bases from J, leaving 15 bases between. CDR1 is MDHEN, CDR2 SYDVKM, per germline. CDR3 length: 15 amino acids. This CDR3 is CASRSVTVNSYEQYF. The CDR3 nucleotides are TGTGCCAGCAGGTCCGTGACGGTGAACTCCTACGAGCAGTACTTC.

This clonotype showed up many times. The rearrangement links TRBV29-1 to TRBJ1-4; D unclear. V lost 5 bases and J lost 2, with 18 bases in between. The CDR3 loop spans 16 amino acids. From germline, CDR1 is SQVTM and CDR2 ANQGSEA. CDR3 nucleotide sequence: TGCAGCGTTATAGGCGGCCAAAGGGCGACTAATGAAAAACTGTTTTTT. Its protein product is CSVIGGQRATNEKLFF.

In its sample, this clonotype was seen a few times. The chain employs TRBV7-2 and TRBJ2-1; no reliable D call. The CDR3 is 14 amino acids. Germline CDR1 and CDR2: SGHTA and FQGNSA. Between the trimmed V and J ends, which lost 1 base and 5 bases, there was a span of 9 bases. The CDR3 region has the DNA TGTGCCAGCAGCTTAGATCGGCAAAACAATGAGCAGTTCTTC. Protein sequence: CASSLDRQNNEQFF. Full variable domain (outside the CDR3, taken from reference TRBV7-2 and TRBJ2-1): GAGVSQSPSNKVTEKGKDVELRCDPISGHTALYWYRQSLGQGLEFLIYFQGNSAPDKSGLPSDRFSAERTGGSVSTLTIQRTQQEDSAVYLCASSLDRQNNEQFFGPGTRLTVL.

The sample holds many counts of this clonotype. The genes are TRBV15 and TRBJ1-4; 7 nucleotides align to TRBD1. Germline V gives CDR1 LNHNV, CDR2 YYDKDF (reference sequence). V lost 8 bases and J lost 7; bases outside the gene matches: 7. The CDR3 runs 13 residues. The CDR3 nucleotides read TGTGCCACCCCCCCGGGACAGCTTGAAAAACTGTTTTTT. Amino acids: CATPPGQLEKLFF.

This clonotype came up many times. The rearrangement uses TRBV29-1 and TRBJ2-1; D might be TRBD1 (6 bases). The CDR3 runs to 13 residues. CDR1 is SQVTM, CDR2 ANQGSEA, per germline. Trimming pared 4 bases from V and 4 bases from J, leaving 11 bases between. CDR3 amino acids: CSVVQGWYNEQFF. The CDR3 DNA is TGCAGCGTTGTACAGGGATGGTACAATGAGCAGTTCTTC.

Concerning this clonotype itself: One base away lies a much larger clone, so this may be a sequencing read error. The genes are TRBV20-1 and TRBJ1-1, with 9 bases identical to TRBD1. This CDR3 is built from 15 residues. Germline assignment: CDR1 DFQATT and CDR2 SNEGSKA (reference sequence). The CDR3 spells CSASRDRVWDTEAYF. CDR3 DNA sequence: TGCAGTGCGAGCCGGGACAGGGTATGGGACACTGAAGCTTACTTT.

This clonotype was observed a few times. V usage is TRBV20-1 and J usage is TRBJ1-2; TRBD1 matches 7 bases. Germline CDR1 is DFQATT and CDR2 is SNEGSKA (reference sequence). Trimming cost V 2 bases and J 5 bases; bases outside gene matches: 5. This CDR3 has 13 residues. The CDR3 DNA is TGCAGTGCTAGATGGCAGGGGGAATATGGCTACACCTTC. As protein: CSARWQGEYGYTF.

This clonotype came up a few times. This chain links TRBV6-2 or TRBV6-3 with TRBJ2-7; no clear D. CDR1 is MNHEY and CDR2 is SVGEGT in the germline V gene. V was trimmed by 2 bases and J by 1 base, leaving 18 bases between them. The CDR3 covers 17 residues. In nucleotides, the CDR3 is TGTGCCAGCAGTTACCCTAAACCGGGCCTTACTTCCTACGAGCAGTACTTC. Translating it yields CASSYPKPGLTSYEQYF.

This clonotype counts as medium-sized. V usage is TRBV29-1 and J usage is TRBJ2-1; tentatively, D is TRBD1 (6 bases). CDR3 length: 15 amino acids. Germline values: CDR1 SQVTM, CDR2 ANQGSEA. The V and J ends lost 4 bases and 6 bases respectively, with 19 bases between them. In DNA, the CDR3 is TGCAGCGTTGTTCCGGGACACCCCCTCCCCAATGAGCAGTTCTTC. It is translated as CSVVPGHPLPNEQFF.

This clonotype was seen many times. The J gene is TRBJ2-5, the V gene TRBV18; the D is unclear. This CDR3 is 13 amino acids long. Germline V gene data show CDR1 as KGHSH and CDR2 as LQKENI. V was clipped by 6 bases and J by 1 base, with 9 bases between them. CDR3 coding DNA: TGTGCCAGCTCCGAAGGCATCCAAGAGACCCAGTACTTC. Translation: CASSEGIQETQYF.

This clonotype was seen at least ten times. V is TRBV18 and J is TRBJ1-2; 8 nucleotides line up with TRBD1. The CDR3 has 15 residues. Germline CDR1 KGHSH, CDR2 LQKENI. Unmatched junction bases numbered 4, after V lost 3 bases and J lost 1 base. CDR3 sequence reads: CASSPTGAVNYGYTF. For the CDR3, the DNA is TGTGCCAGCTCACCGACAGGGGCGGTTAACTATGGCTACACCTTC.